This paragraph reports one T cell receptor beta chain. The data originate from a study of T cells in localized non-small cell lung cancer. Clones were read by immunoSEQ multiplex PCR, and TCRdb kept only the in-frame ones, dropping some. The data contain about 33,000 clones, approximately 87% of them seen just once; the ten biggest clones take up more than 4%. From germline, CDR1 is MNHEY and CDR2 SVGAGI. The CDR3 has 14 amino acids. Trimming took off 0 bases at V and 2 bases at J, with 5 bases between the two ends. The J gene is TRBJ1-5, the V gene TRBV6-5; D gene ambiguous. Sample: peripheral blood, taken before any cancer treatment. The receptor's source is a man between 40 and 70 years old with stage I lung adenocarcinoma. For the CDR3, the DNA is TGTGCCAGCAGTTACTCGAGAGGCAATCAGCCCCAGCATTTT. It specifies CASSYSRGNQPQHF.